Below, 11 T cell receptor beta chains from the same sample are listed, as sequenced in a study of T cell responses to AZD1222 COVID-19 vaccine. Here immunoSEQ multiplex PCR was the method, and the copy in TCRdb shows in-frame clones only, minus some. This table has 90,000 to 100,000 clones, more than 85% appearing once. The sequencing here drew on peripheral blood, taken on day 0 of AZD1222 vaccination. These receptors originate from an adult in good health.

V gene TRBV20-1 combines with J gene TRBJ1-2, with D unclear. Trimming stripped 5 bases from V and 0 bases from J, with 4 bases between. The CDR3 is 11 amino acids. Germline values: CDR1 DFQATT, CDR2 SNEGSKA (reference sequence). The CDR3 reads CSAPPNYGYTF. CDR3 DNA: TGCAGTGCTCCCCCTAACTATGGCTACACCTTC.

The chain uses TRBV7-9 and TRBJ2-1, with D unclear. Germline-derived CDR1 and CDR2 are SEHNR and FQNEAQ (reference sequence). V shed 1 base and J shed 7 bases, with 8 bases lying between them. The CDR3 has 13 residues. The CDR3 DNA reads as TGTGCCAGCAGCTTAGAGGTACCTAATGAGCAGTTCTTC. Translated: CASSLEVPNEQFF.

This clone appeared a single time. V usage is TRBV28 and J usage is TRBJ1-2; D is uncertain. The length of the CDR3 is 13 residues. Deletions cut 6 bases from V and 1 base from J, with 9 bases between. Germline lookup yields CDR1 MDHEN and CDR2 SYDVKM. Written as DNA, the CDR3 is TGTGCCAGCAGGAAAACGGTTAACTATGGCTACACCTTC. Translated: CASRKTVNYGYTF.

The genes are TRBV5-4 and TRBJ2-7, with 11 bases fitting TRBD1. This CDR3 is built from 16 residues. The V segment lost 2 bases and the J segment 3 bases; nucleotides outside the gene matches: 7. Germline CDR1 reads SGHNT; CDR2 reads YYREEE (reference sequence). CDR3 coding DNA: TGTGCCAGCAGCTTCCGTACCGGGACAGGGGGCTACGAGCAGTACTTC. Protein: CASSFRTGTGGYEQYF.

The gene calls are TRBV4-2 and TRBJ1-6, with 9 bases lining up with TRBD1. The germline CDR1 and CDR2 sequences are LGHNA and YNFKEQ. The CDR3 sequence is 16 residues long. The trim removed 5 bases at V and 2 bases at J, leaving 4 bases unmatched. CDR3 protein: CASSEQGAAYNSPLHF. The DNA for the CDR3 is TGTGCCAGCAGCGAACAGGGGGCAGCCTATAATTCACCCCTCCACTTT.

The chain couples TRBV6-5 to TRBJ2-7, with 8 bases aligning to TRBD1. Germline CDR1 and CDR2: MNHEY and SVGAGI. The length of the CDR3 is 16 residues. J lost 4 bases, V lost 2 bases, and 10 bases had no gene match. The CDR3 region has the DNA TGTGCCAGCAGTTACACAACTCAGGGGGCGCGGTACGAGCAGTACTTC. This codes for CASSYTTQGARYEQYF.

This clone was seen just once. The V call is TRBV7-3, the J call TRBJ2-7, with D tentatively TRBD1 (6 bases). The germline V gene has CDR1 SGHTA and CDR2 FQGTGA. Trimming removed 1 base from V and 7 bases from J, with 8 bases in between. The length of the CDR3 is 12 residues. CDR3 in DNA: TGTGCCAGCAGCTTAATAAGGGGGGAGCAGTACTTC. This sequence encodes CASSLIRGEQYF.

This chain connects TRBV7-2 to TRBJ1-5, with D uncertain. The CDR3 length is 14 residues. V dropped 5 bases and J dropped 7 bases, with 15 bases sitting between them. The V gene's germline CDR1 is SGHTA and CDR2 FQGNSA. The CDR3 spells CASSQNIARQPQHF. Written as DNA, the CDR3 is TGTGCCAGCAGCCAAAACATTGCCAGGCAGCCCCAGCATTTT.

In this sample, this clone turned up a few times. The CDR3 DNA reads as TGTGCCAGCAGCGTAGGGGCCCAAAACTATGGCTACACCTTC. The encoded protein is CASSVGAQNYGYTF. This chain uses TRBV9 with TRBJ1-2; no clear D gene. The germline V and J ends were trimmed by 0 bases and 2 bases, with 8 bases remaining between them. This CDR3 is 14 amino acids long. Germline CDR1 reads SGDLS; CDR2 reads YYNGEE.

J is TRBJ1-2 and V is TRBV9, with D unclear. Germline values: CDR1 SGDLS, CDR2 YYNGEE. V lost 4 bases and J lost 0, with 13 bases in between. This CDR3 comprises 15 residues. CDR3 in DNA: TGTGCCAGCAGCCCCGAGCTATTTCCTAACTATGGCTACACCTTC. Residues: CASSPELFPNYGYTF.

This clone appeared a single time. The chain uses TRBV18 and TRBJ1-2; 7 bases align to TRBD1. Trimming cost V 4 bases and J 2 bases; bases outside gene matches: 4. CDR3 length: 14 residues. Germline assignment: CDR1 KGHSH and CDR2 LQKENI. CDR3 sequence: CASSRDSRNYGYTF. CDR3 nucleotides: TGTGCCAGCTCACGGGACAGCAGAAACTATGGCTACACCTTC. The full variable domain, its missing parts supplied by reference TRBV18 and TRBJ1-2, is NAGVMQNPRHLVRRRGQEARLRCSPMKGHSHVYWYRQLPEEGLKFMVYLQKENIIDESGMPKERFSAEFPKEGPSILRIQQVVRGDSAAYFCASSRDSRNYGYTFGSGTRLTVV.